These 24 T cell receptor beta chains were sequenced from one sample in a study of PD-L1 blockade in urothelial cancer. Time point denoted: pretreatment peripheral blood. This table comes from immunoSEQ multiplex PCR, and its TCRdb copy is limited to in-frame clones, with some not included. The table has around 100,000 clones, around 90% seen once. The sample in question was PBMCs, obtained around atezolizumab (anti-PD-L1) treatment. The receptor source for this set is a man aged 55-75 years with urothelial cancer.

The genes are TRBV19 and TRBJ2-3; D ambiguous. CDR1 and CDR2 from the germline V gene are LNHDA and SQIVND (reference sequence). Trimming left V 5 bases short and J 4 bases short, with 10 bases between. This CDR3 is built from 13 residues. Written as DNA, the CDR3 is TGTGCCAGTAGTTTGGCAGGCGCAGATACGCAGTATTTT. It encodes CASSLAGADTQYF.

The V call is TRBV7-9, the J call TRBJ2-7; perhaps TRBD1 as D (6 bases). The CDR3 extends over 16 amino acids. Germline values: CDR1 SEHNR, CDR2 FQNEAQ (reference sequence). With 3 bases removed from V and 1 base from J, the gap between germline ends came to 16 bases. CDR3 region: CASSFVTGGASYEQYF. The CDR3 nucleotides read TGTGCCAGCAGCTTCGTTACTGGGGGCGCGTCCTACGAGCAGTACTTC.

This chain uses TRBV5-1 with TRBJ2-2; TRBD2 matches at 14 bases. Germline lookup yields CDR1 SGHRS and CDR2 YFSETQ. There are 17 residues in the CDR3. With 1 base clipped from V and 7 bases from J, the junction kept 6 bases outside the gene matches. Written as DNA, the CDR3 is TGCGCCAGCAGCTTGAAGGGGACTAGCGGGAGCGTCGGGGAGCTGTTTTTT. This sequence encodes CASSLKGTSGSVGELFF.

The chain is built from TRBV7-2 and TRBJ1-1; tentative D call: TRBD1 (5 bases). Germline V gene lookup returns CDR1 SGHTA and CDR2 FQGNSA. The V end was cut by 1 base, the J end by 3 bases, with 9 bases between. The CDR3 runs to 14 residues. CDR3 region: CASSLGGGDTEAFF. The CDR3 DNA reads TGTGCCAGCAGCTTAGGGGGAGGGGACACTGAAGCTTTCTTT.

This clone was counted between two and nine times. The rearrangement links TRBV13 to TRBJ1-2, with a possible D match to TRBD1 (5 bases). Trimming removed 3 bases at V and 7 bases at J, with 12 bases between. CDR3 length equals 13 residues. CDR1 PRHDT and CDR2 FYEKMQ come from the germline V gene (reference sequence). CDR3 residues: CASSLGGVGGYTF. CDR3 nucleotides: TGTGCCAGCAGCTTGGGGGGGGTTGGTGGCTACACCTTC.

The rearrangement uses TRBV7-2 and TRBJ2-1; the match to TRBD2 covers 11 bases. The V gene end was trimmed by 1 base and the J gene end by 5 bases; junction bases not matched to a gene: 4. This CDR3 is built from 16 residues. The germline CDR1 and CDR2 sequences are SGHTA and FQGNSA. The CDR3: CASSLGLAGGDNEQFF. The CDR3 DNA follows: TGTGCCAGCAGCTTAGGGCTAGCGGGGGGCGACAATGAGCAGTTCTTC.

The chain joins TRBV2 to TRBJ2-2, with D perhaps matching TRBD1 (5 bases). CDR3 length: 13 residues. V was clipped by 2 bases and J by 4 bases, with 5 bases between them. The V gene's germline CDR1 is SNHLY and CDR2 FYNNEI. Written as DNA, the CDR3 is TGTGCCAGCAGTGAAAGGGGCACCGGGGAGCTGTTTTTT. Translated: CASSERGTGELFF.

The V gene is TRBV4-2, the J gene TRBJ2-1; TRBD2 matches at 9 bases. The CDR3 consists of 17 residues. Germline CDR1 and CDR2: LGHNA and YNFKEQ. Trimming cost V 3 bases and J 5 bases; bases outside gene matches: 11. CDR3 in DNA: TGTGCCAGCAGCCACGGAACTGGCGGGAGGGCGCACAATGAGCAGTTCTTC. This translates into CASSHGTGGRAHNEQFF.

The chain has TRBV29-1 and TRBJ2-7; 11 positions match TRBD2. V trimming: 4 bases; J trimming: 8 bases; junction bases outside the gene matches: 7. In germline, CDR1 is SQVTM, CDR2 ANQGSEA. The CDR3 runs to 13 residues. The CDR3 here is CSVASGGTTKQYF. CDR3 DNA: TGCAGCGTTGCTAGCGGGGGGACTACGAAGCAGTACTTC.

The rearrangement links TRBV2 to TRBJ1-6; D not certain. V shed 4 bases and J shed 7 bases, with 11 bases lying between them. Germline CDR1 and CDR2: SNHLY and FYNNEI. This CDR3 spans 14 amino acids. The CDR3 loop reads CASSGKGGNSPLHF. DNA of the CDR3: TGTGCCAGCAGTGGGAAGGGAGGGAATTCACCCCTCCACTTT. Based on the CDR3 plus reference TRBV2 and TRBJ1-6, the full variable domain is EPEVTQTPSHQVTQMGQEVILRCVPISNHLYFYWYRQILGQKVEFLVSFYNNEISEKSEIFDDQFSVERPDGSNFTLKIRSTKLEDSAMYFCASSGKGGNSPLHFGNGTRLTVT.

The CDR3 is CASIAPGSYEQYF. The CDR3 DNA sequence: TGTGCCAGCATTGCCCCGGGATCCTACGAGCAGTACTTC. The genes are TRBV6-5 and TRBJ2-7, with D perhaps matching TRBD2 (5 bases). Germline V lookup: CDR1 MNHEY, CDR2 SVGAGI. Trimming removed 7 bases from V and 1 base from J, with 11 bases in between. This CDR3 contains 13 residues.

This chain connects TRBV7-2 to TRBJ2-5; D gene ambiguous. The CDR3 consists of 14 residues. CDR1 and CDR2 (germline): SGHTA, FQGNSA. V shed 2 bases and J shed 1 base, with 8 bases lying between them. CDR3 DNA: TGTGCCAGCAGCTTAAGATCTACCCAAGAGACCCAGTACTTC. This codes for CASSLRSTQETQYF.

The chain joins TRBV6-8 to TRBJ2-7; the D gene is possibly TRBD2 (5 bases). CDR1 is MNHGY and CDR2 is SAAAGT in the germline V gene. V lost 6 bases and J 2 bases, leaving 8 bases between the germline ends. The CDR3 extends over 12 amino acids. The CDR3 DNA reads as TGTGCCAGCAGCACGGGAACCTACGAGCAGTACTTC. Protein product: CASSTGTYEQYF.

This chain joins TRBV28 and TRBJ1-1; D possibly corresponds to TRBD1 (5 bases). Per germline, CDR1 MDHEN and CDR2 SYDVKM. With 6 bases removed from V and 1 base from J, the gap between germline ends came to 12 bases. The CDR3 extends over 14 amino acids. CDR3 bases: TGTGCCAGCAGGCCATCAGGGCCGAACACTGAAGCTTTCTTT. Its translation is CASRPSGPNTEAFF.

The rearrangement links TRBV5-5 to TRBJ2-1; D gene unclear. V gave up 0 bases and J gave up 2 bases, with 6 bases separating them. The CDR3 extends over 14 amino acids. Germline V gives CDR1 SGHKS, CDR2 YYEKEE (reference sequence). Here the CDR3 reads CASSLDLAYNEQFF. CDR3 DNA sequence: TGTGCCAGCAGCTTGGATCTAGCCTACAATGAGCAGTTCTTC.

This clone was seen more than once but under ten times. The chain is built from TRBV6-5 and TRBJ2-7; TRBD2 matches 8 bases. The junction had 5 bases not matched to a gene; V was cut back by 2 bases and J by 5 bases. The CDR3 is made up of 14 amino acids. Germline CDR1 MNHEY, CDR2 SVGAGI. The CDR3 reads CASSYRGGQDEQYF. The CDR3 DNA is TGTGCCAGCAGTTACCGGGGGGGGCAGGACGAGCAGTACTTC.

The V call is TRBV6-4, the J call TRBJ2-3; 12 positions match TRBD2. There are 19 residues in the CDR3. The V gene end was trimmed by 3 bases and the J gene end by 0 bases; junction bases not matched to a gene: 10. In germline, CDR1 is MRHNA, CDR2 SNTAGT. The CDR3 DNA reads TGTGCCAGCAGTGAATATGTGACTAGCGGGGGAGCTAGCACAGATACGCAGTATTTT. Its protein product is CASSEYVTSGGASTDTQYF.

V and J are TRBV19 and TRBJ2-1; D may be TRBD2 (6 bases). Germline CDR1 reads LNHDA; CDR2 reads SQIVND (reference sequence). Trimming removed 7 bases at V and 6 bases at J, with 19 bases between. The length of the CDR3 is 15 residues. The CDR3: CASTSFSGEGNEQFF. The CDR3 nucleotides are TGTGCCAGTACGAGTTTTAGCGGCGAAGGCAATGAGCAGTTCTTC.

DNA of the CDR3: TGTGCCAGCAGTTTATACCCAGGGGCAGACGGCACTGAAGCTTTCTTT. It is translated as CASSLYPGADGTEAFF. The chain employs TRBV7-2 and TRBJ1-1; a possible D gene is TRBD1 (6 bases). The V end lost 6 bases, the J end lost 4 bases, and 21 bases lay between the germline ends. This CDR3 comprises 16 residues. Germline values: CDR1 SGHTA, CDR2 FQGNSA.

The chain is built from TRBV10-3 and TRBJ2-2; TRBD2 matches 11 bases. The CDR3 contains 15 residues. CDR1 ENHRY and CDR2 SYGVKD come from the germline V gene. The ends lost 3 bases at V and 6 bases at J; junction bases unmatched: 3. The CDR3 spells CAISELAGASGELFF. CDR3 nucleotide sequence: TGTGCCATCAGTGAACTAGCGGGAGCCTCCGGGGAGCTGTTTTTT.

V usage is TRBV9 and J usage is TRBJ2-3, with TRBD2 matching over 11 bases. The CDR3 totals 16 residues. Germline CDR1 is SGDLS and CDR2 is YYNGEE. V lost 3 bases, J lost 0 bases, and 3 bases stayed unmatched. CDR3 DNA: TGTGCCAGCAGCGCCGGGACTAGCGGAAGCACAGATACGCAGTATTTT. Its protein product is CASSAGTSGSTDTQYF.

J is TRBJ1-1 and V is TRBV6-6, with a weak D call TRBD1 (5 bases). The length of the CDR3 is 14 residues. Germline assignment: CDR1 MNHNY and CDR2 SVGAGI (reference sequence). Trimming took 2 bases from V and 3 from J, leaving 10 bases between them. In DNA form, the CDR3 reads TGTGCCAGCAGTTACCGGGGGAAGCACACTGAAGCTTTCTTT. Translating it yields CASSYRGKHTEAFF.

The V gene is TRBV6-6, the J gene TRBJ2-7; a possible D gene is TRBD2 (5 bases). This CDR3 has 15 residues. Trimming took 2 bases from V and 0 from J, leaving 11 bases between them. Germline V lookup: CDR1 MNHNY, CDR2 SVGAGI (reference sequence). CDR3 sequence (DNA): TGTGCCAGCAGTTACGAGCCTACTAGCTCCTACGAGCAGTACTTC. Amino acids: CASSYEPTSSYEQYF.

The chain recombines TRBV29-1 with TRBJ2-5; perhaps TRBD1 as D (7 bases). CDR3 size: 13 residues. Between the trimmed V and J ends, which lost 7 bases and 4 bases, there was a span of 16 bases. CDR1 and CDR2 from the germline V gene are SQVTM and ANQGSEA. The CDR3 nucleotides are TGCAGCGCTCAGGGGGGACAGATAGAGACCCAGTACTTC. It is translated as CSAQGGQIETQYF.